The 21 T cell receptor beta chains below come from one sample, sequenced in a study of read filtering for tumor transcriptome and immune sequencing. The library was built from around 380 ng RNA with molecular barcoded adaptors for alpha/delta and beta/gamma chains. From the reads, TCRdb called clonotypes with MiXCR, one entry per CDR3 protein. This sample carries under 50,000 distinct CDR3 sequences, around 13% of them seen once, and the ten largest clones take around a quarter. Sequencing was done on a sample of a population of CD138-negative cells sorted from bone marrow. Receptors originate from a donor aged 40 or over with multiple myeloma.

A few counts support this clonotype. The J gene is TRBJ2-2, the V gene TRBV4-1; 13 bases are shared with TRBD2. The J segment lost 4 bases and the V segment lost 5 bases, leaving 4 bases of the junction unmatched. The CDR3 has 16 amino acids. Germline CDR1 and CDR2: MGHRA and YSYEKL. In nucleotides, the CDR3 is TGCGCCAGCAGCTTCCGGACTAGCGGGAGCACCGGGGAGCTGTTTTTT. This sequence encodes CASSFRTSGSTGELFF.

This clonotype showed up many times. This likely stems from a read error, as it lies one base from a far larger clone. CDR3 DNA: TGCGCCAGCAGCCAAGACCGGGACACTAGTGACGAGCGGTACTTC. This encodes CASSQDRDTSDERYF. The rearrangement joins TRBV4-1 to TRBJ2-7; possibly TRBD1 for D (6 bases). Germline V lookup: CDR1 MGHRA, CDR2 YSYEKL. The CDR3 is 15 amino acids.

The sample holds many counts of this clonotype. The chain links TRBV7-9 to TRBJ2-1; D is tentatively TRBD1 or TRBD2 (5 bases each). The germline V and J ends were trimmed by 2 bases and 2 bases, with 10 bases remaining between them. Per germline, CDR1 SEHNR and CDR2 FQNEAQ (reference sequence). This CDR3 contains 15 residues. DNA of the CDR3: TGTGCCAGCAGCTTACAGGGCGGGCCCTACAATGAGCAGTTCTTC. Translated, it gives CASSLQGGPYNEQFF.

This clonotype was counted ten times or more. V and J are TRBV6-5 and TRBJ2-2; D gene uncertain. CDR1 and CDR2 (germline): MNHEY, SVGAGI. Trimming stripped 3 bases from V and 2 bases from J, with 10 bases between. The CDR3 has 15 amino acids. This CDR3 reads CASSYGDLNTGELFF. The CDR3 DNA is TGTGCCAGCAGTTATGGAGACCTCAACACCGGGGAGCTGTTTTTT.

On this clonotype itself: A single base separates this from a much larger clone, so it may be a read error. V and J are TRBV7-2 and TRBJ2-7, with D possibly called TRBD1 or TRBD2 (5 bases each). Germline V CDR1 and CDR2: SGHTA, FQGNSA. The length of the CDR3 is 13 residues. CDR3 protein: CASSPGTYYEQHF. In DNA, the CDR3 is TGTGCCAGCAGCCCAGGGACGTACTACGAGCAGCACTTC.

This clonotype has just a few counts. The chain employs TRBV5-1 and TRBJ1-5; weak D call: TRBD1 (6 bases). The germline CDR1 and CDR2 sequences are SGHRS and YFSETQ. There are 14 residues in the CDR3. With 3 bases removed from V and 7 bases from J, the gap between germline ends came to 14 bases. CDR3 residues: CASSSGEAGQPQHF. The CDR3 DNA reads TGCGCCAGCAGCTCAGGGGAAGCAGGACAGCCCCAGCATTTT. Full variable domain (rest looked up from reference TRBV5-1 and TRBJ1-5): KAGVTQTPRYLIKTRGQQVTLSCSPISGHRSVSWYQQTPGQGLQFLFEYFSETQRNKGNFPGRFSGRQFSNSRSEMNVSTLELGDSALYLCASSSGEAGQPQHFGDGTRLSIL.

This clonotype has only a few counts. Its ends do not fully match the called genes, so a read error is possible. V usage is TRBV20-1 and J usage is TRBJ2-1, with D possibly TRBD1 on 5 matching bases. Germline V gene sequence: CDR1 DFQATT, CDR2 SNEGSKA (reference sequence). The CDR3 has 12 amino acids. In DNA, the CDR3 is TGCAGTGCTAAAAGGGGTGACAATGAGCAGTCCTTC. This translates into CSAKRGDNEQSF.

This clonotype has just a few counts. The DNA of the CDR3 is TGTGCCAGCAGTCCCCATCAGGGGGGGGGCTATGGCTACACCTTC. Translation gives CASSPHQGGGYGYTF. J is TRBJ1-2 and V is TRBV28; 7 bases are a match to TRBD1. The CDR3 loop spans 15 amino acids. The germline V gene encodes CDR1 MDHEN and CDR2 SYDVKM. Losses at the gene ends were 5 bases for V and 4 bases for J; bases not matched to a gene: 10.

At least ten counts were recorded for this clonotype. This sequence joins TRBV9 and TRBJ2-1, with D possibly TRBD1 on 6 matching bases. Germline V gene data show CDR1 as SGDLS and CDR2 as YYNGEE. V lost 0 bases to trimming and J lost 5 bases, with 9 bases between them. The CDR3 length is 14 residues. The CDR3 nucleotides read TGTGCCAGCAGCGTAGAACAGGGTAACAATGAGCAGTTCTTC. This encodes CASSVEQGNNEQFF.

Many counts were recorded for this clonotype. This rearrangement joins TRBV7-8 to TRBJ1-2; D gene uncertain. Per the germline V gene, CDR1 is SGHVS and CDR2 is FQNEAQ. V shed 4 bases and J shed 4 bases, with 7 bases lying between them. The CDR3 runs to 12 residues. CDR3 amino acids: CASSSPGYGYTF. DNA for the CDR3: TGTGCCAGCAGCTCCCCTGGCTATGGCTACACCTTC. Looking up the rest from reference TRBV7-8 and TRBJ1-2 gives the full variable domain: GAGVSQSPRYKVAKRGQDVALRCDPISGHVSLFWYQQALGQGPEFLTYFQNEAQLDKSGLPSDRFFAERPEGSVSTLKIQRTQQEDSAVYLCASSSPGYGYTFGSGTRLTVV.

In this sample, this clonotype turned up many times. The gene calls are TRBV3-1 and TRBJ2-6; D unclear. The CDR3 is made up of 14 amino acids. From germline, CDR1 is LGHDT and CDR2 YNNKEL (reference sequence). V dropped 6 bases and J dropped 0 bases, with 6 bases sitting between them. CDR3 region: CASRTHSGANVLTF. The CDR3 bases are TGTGCCAGCAGGACTCACTCTGGGGCCAACGTCCTGACTTTC.

This clonotype appeared many times. V usage is TRBV7-9 and J usage is TRBJ2-1; D perhaps matches TRBD1 (5 bases). The V and J ends lost 1 base and 6 bases respectively, with 7 bases between them. The CDR3 spans 13 residues. Germline lookup yields CDR1 SEHNR and CDR2 FQNEAQ (reference sequence). CDR3 sequence (DNA): TGTGCCAGCAGCTTAGACAGGATCAATGAGCAGTTCTTC. Protein sequence: CASSLDRINEQFF.

This clonotype was detected once. One base away lies a much larger clone, so this may be a sequencing read error. The chain has TRBV5-1 and TRBJ2-1; D may be TRBD1 or TRBD2 (5 bases each). This CDR3 spans 14 amino acids. Germline values: CDR1 SGHRS, CDR2 YFSETQ. Trimming took off 0 bases at V and 4 bases at J, with 8 bases between the two ends. CDR3 nucleotide sequence: TGCGCCAGCAGCTTGGGGGACGGATACAATGAGCAGTTCTTC. Translated, it gives CASSLGDGYNEQFF.

In this sample, this clonotype turned up many times. The rearrangement uses TRBV28 and TRBJ2-3; no reliable D call. Germline V gene lookup returns CDR1 MDHEN and CDR2 SYDVKM. There are 13 residues in the CDR3. Trimming removed 0 bases at V and 6 bases at J, with 7 bases between. CDR3 residues: CASSLWSADTQYF. CDR3 sequence (DNA): TGTGCCAGCAGTTTATGGAGCGCGGATACGCAGTATTTT.

This clonotype was seen ten or more times. The chain couples TRBV20-1 to TRBJ2-7; no clear D. There are 13 residues in the CDR3. CDR1 is DFQATT and CDR2 is SNEGSKA in the germline V gene (reference sequence). V was pared by 4 bases and J by 3 bases, with 13 bases between. CDR3: CSAKPPLGYEQYF. As DNA, the CDR3 is TGCAGTGCTAAACCCCCCCTGGGCTACGAGCAGTACTTC.

This clonotype was detected many times. The chain combines TRBV4-1 with TRBJ2-5; D may be TRBD2 (7 bases). CDR3 length: 17 amino acids. V lost 0 bases, J lost 5 bases, and 19 bases lay in between. The V gene's germline CDR1 is MGHRA and CDR2 YSYEKL. CDR3 DNA sequence: TGCGCCAGCAGCCAAGATCCAGGAGGGGGGGCATTGGAGACCCAGTACTTC. It specifies CASSQDPGGGALETQYF.

Regarding this clonotype: A far larger clone is off by one base, so a read error is likely. This chain joins TRBV7-8 and TRBJ2-1, with D perhaps matching TRBD1 or TRBD2 (5 bases each). The CDR3 runs 15 residues. CDR1 is SGHVS and CDR2 is FQNEAQ in the germline V gene. The CDR3 DNA reads as TGTGCCAGCAGCCAATCCGGGACGGGATACAATGAGCAGTCCTTC. Protein sequence: CASSQSGTGYNEQSF.

This clonotype was picked up many times. The J gene is TRBJ2-3, the V gene TRBV28; D is perhaps TRBD2 (6 bases). Per the germline V gene, CDR1 is MDHEN and CDR2 is SYDVKM. The CDR3 runs 15 residues. Trimming pared 6 bases from V and 2 bases from J, leaving 15 bases between. This CDR3 is CASSSTRSITDTQYF. The CDR3 nucleotides are TGTGCCAGCAGCTCGACTAGAAGTATCACAGATACGCAGTATTTT.

This clonotype showed up many times. The chain recombines TRBV30 with TRBJ1-2, with unresolved D. The CDR3 covers 11 residues. The V and J ends lost 4 bases and 2 bases respectively, with 5 bases between them. Germline values: CDR1 GTSNPN, CDR2 SVGIG (reference sequence). This chain's CDR3 is CAWTGNYGYTF. In DNA form, the CDR3 reads TGTGCCTGGACCGGGAACTATGGCTACACCTTC.

This clonotype was recorded at least ten times. The genes are TRBV6-5 and TRBJ1-5; 7 nucleotides line up with TRBD1. In germline, CDR1 is MNHEY, CDR2 SVGAGI. The CDR3 runs 15 residues. With V trimmed by 6 bases and J by 0 bases, 5 bases remained unmatched. In DNA form, the CDR3 reads TGTGCCAGCAGGTTGACAGGGACTAGCAATCAGCCCCAGCATTTT. Protein: CASRLTGTSNQPQHF.

This clonotype was found many times. This sequence joins TRBV20-1 and TRBJ2-7; 10 bases are a match to TRBD1. J lost 5 bases, V lost 6 bases, and 7 bases had no gene match. The CDR3 has 13 amino acids. From germline, CDR1 is DFQATT and CDR2 SNEGSKA (reference sequence). CDR3 sequence (DNA): TGCAGTGCCAGACAGGGGGCGACGCACGAGCAGTACTTC. This translates into CSARQGATHEQYF.